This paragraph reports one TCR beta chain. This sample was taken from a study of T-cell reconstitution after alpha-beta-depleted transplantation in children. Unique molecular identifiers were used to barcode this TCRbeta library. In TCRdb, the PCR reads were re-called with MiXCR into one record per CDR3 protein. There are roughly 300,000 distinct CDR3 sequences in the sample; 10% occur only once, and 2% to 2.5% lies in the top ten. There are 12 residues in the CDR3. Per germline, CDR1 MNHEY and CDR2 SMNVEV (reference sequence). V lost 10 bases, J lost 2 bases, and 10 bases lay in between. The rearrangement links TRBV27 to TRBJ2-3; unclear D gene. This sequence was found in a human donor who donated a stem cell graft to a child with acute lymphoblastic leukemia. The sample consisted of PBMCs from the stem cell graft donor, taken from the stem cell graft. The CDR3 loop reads CATQTVTDTQYF. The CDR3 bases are TGTGCCACCCAAACGGTCACAGATACGCAGTATTTT.